This section outlines one T cell receptor beta chain sequence together with its context. Its target is unknown. Method: immunoSEQ multiplex PCR; TCRdb's copy keeps in-frame clones and lacks some. In the table there are about 70,000 clones, 80% to 90% of which are singletons. This sample was taken from a study of OX40 agonist ivuxolimab in advanced cancers. Notes on the study in general: Compared with others, partial responders at 0.1-3.0 mg/kg displayed clonal expansion among the lowest.

Here the sequenced sample was CD4+ or CD8+ T cells sorted from blood, taken in a trial of the OX40 agonist ivuxolimab. The receptor comes from an adult with an advanced solid tumor such as melanoma, head and neck, liver or kidney cancer.

The CDR3 DNA reads TGTGCCAGCAGGGGGACGGGACAATACAATGAGCAGTTCTTC. Protein: CASRGTGQYNEQFF. The chain links TRBV2 to TRBJ2-1, with a possible D match to TRBD1 (6 bases). Trimming took 6 bases from V and 4 from J, leaving 13 bases between them. The CDR3 runs to 14 residues. In germline, CDR1 is SNHLY, CDR2 FYNNEI.